A selection of T cell receptor beta chains follows, all from one sample in a study of radiotherapy plus CTLA-4 blockade in lung cancer. Clones were sequenced by immunoSEQ multiplex PCR, and TCRdb holds only the in-frame ones, with some missing. The sample has approximately 40,000 clones; about two thirds are singletons. Sequencing was performed on peripheral blood, taken from a patient treated with radiotherapy plus ipilimumab. These receptors originate from a human donor with non-small cell lung cancer who had stable disease on radiotherapy plus ipilimumab. Both conserved end residues are part of each CDR3. A D gene is named only where the DNA matches it firmly. Where a row states a size, it is once, few, many or the class of an expanded clone; other rows omit it.

V: TRBV6-5; D: NA; J: TRBJ2-7; size: once; CDR3: CASSSARGGYEQYF; DNA: TGTGCCAGCAGTTCCGCTAGGGGCGGCTACGAGCAGTACTTC
V: TRBV5-1; D: NA; J: TRBJ2-4; size: NA; CDR3: CASSLVASQNIQYF; DNA: TGCGCCAGCAGCTTGGTCGCTAGCCAAAACATTCAGTACTTC
V: TRBV6-6; D: NA; J: TRBJ1-3; size: NA; CDR3: CASSFTGTTGNTIYF; DNA: TGTGCCAGCAGTTTCACCGGGACAACTGGAAACACCATATATTTT
V: TRBV5-1; D: TRBD1; J: TRBJ1-1; size: once; CDR3: CASSSDMTGTNTEAFF; DNA: TGCGCCAGCAGCTCAGACATGACAGGGACCAACACTGAAGCTTTCTTT
V: TRBV5-8; D: TRBD1; J: TRBJ1-5; size: NA; CDR3: CASSLPRQGGSQPQHF; DNA: TGTGCCAGCAGCTTGCCCCGACAGGGAGGATCGCAGCCCCAGCATTTT
V: TRBV10-3; D: NA; J: TRBJ2-3; size: NA; CDR3: CAISVAVEDTQYF; DNA: TGTGCCATCAGTGTAGCAGTGGAAGATACGCAGTATTTT
V: TRBV19; D: NA; J: TRBJ2-2; size: NA; CDR3: CASSISRLGNTGELFF; DNA: TGTGCCAGTAGTATCTCCAGGTTGGGCAACACCGGGGAGCTGTTTTTT
V: TRBV10-1; D: NA; J: TRBJ2-5; size: NA; CDR3: CASSESRNSETQYF; DNA: TGCGCCAGCAGTGAGTCCAGGAATAGTGAGACCCAGTACTTC
V: TRBV20-1; D: NA; J: TRBJ1-4; size: NA; CDR3: CSADSNEKLFF; DNA: TGCAGTGCCGACTCTAATGAAAAACTGTTTTTT
V: TRBV6-5; D: NA; J: TRBJ2-7; size: NA; CDR3: CASRSPTGEQYF; DNA: TGTGCCAGCAGGTCCCCCACAGGGGAGCAGTACTTC
V: TRBV7-3; D: TRBD1; J: TRBJ2-5; size: NA; CDR3: CASSTSTGGLETQYF; DNA: TGTGCCAGCAGCACCTCGACAGGGGGCCTTGAGACCCAGTACTTC
V: TRBV2; D: TRBD1; J: TRBJ2-5; size: once; CDR3: CASRGDRTIQETQYF; DNA: TGTGCCAGCAGGGGGGACAGGACTATACAAGAGACCCAGTACTTC
V: TRBV11-3; D: TRBD1; J: TRBJ2-7; size: NA; CDR3: CASSQQGLSYEQYF; DNA: TGTGCCAGCAGCCAACAGGGGCTCTCCTACGAGCAGTACTTC
V: TRBV6-5; D: NA; J: TRBJ2-1; size: few; CDR3: CASSYSGAQVGNEQFF; DNA: TGTGCCAGCAGTTACTCTGGGGCCCAGGTGGGGAATGAGCAGTTCTTC
V: TRBV18; D: TRBD1; J: TRBJ1-4; size: once; CDR3: CASSPDRENEKLFF; DNA: TGTGCCAGCTCACCGGACAGGGAGAATGAAAAACTGTTTTTT
V: TRBV2; D: NA; J: TRBJ2-1; size: NA; CDR3: CASIPERAGNEQFF; DNA: TGTGCCAGCATTCCCGAGAGGGCGGGCAATGAGCAGTTCTTC
V: TRBV29-1; D: NA; J: TRBJ1-2; size: NA; CDR3: CSADPAGLANYGYTF; DNA: TGCAGCGCTGACCCGGCGGGCTTAGCTAACTATGGCTACACCTTC
V: TRBV5-1; D: TRBD1; J: TRBJ2-3; size: NA; CDR3: CASSLASGGTDTQYF; DNA: TGCGCCAGCAGCTTGGCTTCAGGGGGAACAGATACGCAGTATTTT
V: TRBV6-5; D: TRBD2; J: TRBJ2-1; size: NA; CDR3: CASSPGLGAYNEQFF; DNA: TGTGCCAGCAGTCCCGGACTAGGGGCCTACAATGAGCAGTTCTTC
V: TRBV11-3; D: NA; J: TRBJ1-1; size: once; CDR3: CASSSLFPGRVADTEAFF; DNA: TGTGCCAGCAGCTCTCTCTTCCCGGGCAGGGTGGCGGACACTGAAGCTTTCTTT
V: TRBV6-6; D: NA; J: TRBJ1-5; size: NA; CDR3: CASSKQGGQWPQHF; DNA: TGTGCCAGCAGTAAACAGGGAGGGCAGTGGCCCCAGCATTTT
V: TRBV2; D: TRBD2; J: TRBJ2-5; size: NA; CDR3: CASKKGRGQETQYF; DNA: TGTGCCAGCAAAAAAGGGAGGGGTCAAGAGACCCAGTACTTC
V: TRBV5-1; D: TRBD1; J: TRBJ2-2; size: NA; CDR3: CASSLVQGPTGELFF; DNA: TGCGCCAGCAGCTTGGTACAGGGGCCAACCGGGGAGCTGTTTTTT
V: TRBV5-1; D: NA; J: TRBJ2-1; size: NA; CDR3: CASSLGGTYAYNEQFF; DNA: TGCGCCAGCAGCCTGGGCGGGACCTACGCCTACAATGAGCAGTTCTTC
V: TRBV9; D: TRBD1; J: TRBJ1-6; size: NA; CDR3: CASSATGDSPLHF; DNA: TGTGCCAGCAGCGCAACAGGGGATTCACCCCTCCACTTT
V: TRBV12-5; D: TRBD2; J: TRBJ2-5; size: few; CDR3: CASGGTRGGVGETQYF; DNA: TGTGCTAGTGGTGGGACTCGGGGGGGGGTCGGAGAGACCCAGTACTTC
V: TRBV7-6; D: NA; J: TRBJ2-7; size: once; CDR3: CASGGWQGNEQYF; DNA: TGTGCCAGCGGCGGTTGGCAGGGCAACGAGCAGTACTTC
V: TRBV5-4; D: TRBD1; J: TRBJ1-5; size: NA; CDR3: CASSSGQDRPQHF; DNA: TGTGCCAGCAGCTCCGGACAGGACCGGCCCCAGCATTTT
V: TRBV7-2; D: NA; J: TRBJ1-3; size: NA; CDR3: CASSLSRGSGNTIYF; DNA: TGTGCCAGCAGCTTGTCCAGGGGCTCTGGAAACACCATATATTTT
V: TRBV7-9; D: NA; J: TRBJ2-5; size: few; CDR3: CASSSATGVETQYF; DNA: TGTGCCAGCAGCTCAGCGACAGGAGTAGAGACCCAGTACTTC
V: TRBV14; D: NA; J: TRBJ1-3; size: NA; CDR3: CASSKGTLILVGRGNTIYF; DNA: TGTGCCAGCAGCAAAGGGACATTGATTTTGGTCGGTCGTGGAAACACCATATATTTT
V: TRBV7-8; D: TRBD1; J: TRBJ1-2; size: NA; CDR3: CASSPDRGLYGYTF; DNA: TGTGCCAGCAGCCCCGACAGGGGATTGTATGGCTACACCTTC
V: TRBV7-2; D: TRBD1; J: TRBJ1-2; size: NA; CDR3: CASSYTGGNYGYTF; DNA: TGTGCCAGCAGCTATACAGGGGGCAACTATGGCTACACCTTC
V: TRBV2; D: NA; J: TRBJ2-7; size: NA; CDR3: CASMAGARSDEQYF; DNA: TGTGCCAGCATGGCAGGGGCGCGAAGCGACGAGCAGTACTTC
V: TRBV29-1; D: TRBD1; J: TRBJ1-4; size: NA; CDR3: CSVRDRESATNEKLFF; DNA: TGCAGCGTTCGGGACAGGGAAAGTGCAACTAATGAAAAACTGTTTTTT
V: TRBV29-1; D: NA; J: TRBJ2-7; size: NA; CDR3: CSVTKDRSEQYF; DNA: TGCAGCGTTACGAAAGACAGGAGCGAGCAGTACTTC
V: TRBV14; D: NA; J: TRBJ2-1; size: few; CDR3: CASSNRTSPQGSSYNEQFF; DNA: TGTGCCAGCAGCAACCGAACCAGCCCACAGGGTAGCTCCTACAATGAGCAGTTCTTC
V: TRBV2; D: NA; J: TRBJ2-7; size: few; CDR3: CASLGSAYEQYF; DNA: TGTGCCAGCCTAGGCAGCGCCTACGAGCAGTACTTC
V: TRBV10-1; D: NA; J: TRBJ1-1; size: NA; CDR3: CASSESRGGNTEAFF; DNA: TGCGCCAGCAGTGAGTCGCGGGGAGGGAACACTGAAGCTTTCTTT
V: TRBV5-1; D: TRBD1; J: TRBJ1-2; size: NA; CDR3: CASSLESGQGIGGYGYTF; DNA: TGCGCCAGCAGCTTGGAATCGGGACAGGGGATAGGAGGCTATGGCTACACCTTC
V: TRBV28; D: NA; J: TRBJ2-1; size: NA; CDR3: CASSFSGKTNEQFF; DNA: TGTGCCAGCAGTTTTTCAGGGAAAACAAATGAGCAGTTCTTC
V: TRBV7-2; D: NA; J: TRBJ1-5; size: NA; CDR3: CASSPGWGNQPQHF; DNA: TGTGCCAGCAGCCCCGGGTGGGGCAATCAGCCCCAGCATTTT
V: TRBV28; D: NA; J: TRBJ1-2; size: NA; CDR3: CASSTPGSLIGYTF; DNA: TGTGCCAGCAGTACCCCAGGCAGTTTGATTGGCTACACCTTC
V: TRBV7-9; D: TRBD1; J: TRBJ2-7; size: few; CDR3: CASSLASTGGEQYF; DNA: TGTGCCAGCAGCTTAGCGAGCACAGGGGGGGAGCAGTACTTC
V: TRBV5-8; D: NA; J: TRBJ2-7; size: few; CDR3: CASSLGTRQSYEQYF; DNA: TGTGCCAGCAGCTTGGGAACGCGGCAGTCCTACGAGCAGTACTTC
V: TRBV19; D: NA; J: TRBJ1-4; size: NA; CDR3: CASSRQSGEEKLFF; DNA: TGTGCCAGTAGTAGACAGTCGGGTGAAGAAAAACTGTTTTTT
V: TRBV9; D: TRBD1; J: TRBJ2-7; size: NA; CDR3: CASSVIGQGGEQYF; DNA: TGTGCCAGCAGCGTAATAGGACAGGGCGGCGAGCAGTACTTC